The 26 T cell receptor beta chains presented below share a single source sample, sequenced in a study of low-dose radiotherapy and immunotherapy resistance in tumors. Time point reported: after trial treatment. Treatment indicated: LDRT plus nivolumab, ipilimumab, low-dose cyclophosphamide and aspirin (RACIN trial). Gene-specific TRAV and TRBV primers were used for first-strand cDNA, covering alpha and beta chains. A roughly 22-cycle PCR with a constant-region primer and V-primer adapter amplified TCRs. TCRdb re-derived calls from the reads in MiXCR, one entry per CDR3 protein. This repertoire shows 60,000 or so distinct CDR3 sequences, about 25% found once; its top ten account for under 7%. Source: PBMCs, taken after low-dose radiotherapy plus immunotherapy. These receptors were taken from a male donor with prostate cancer.

This clonotype was recorded at least ten times. This rearrangement joins TRBV20-1 to TRBJ1-5, with D tentatively TRBD1 (5 bases). The CDR3 contains 17 residues. V was clipped by 6 bases and J by 0 bases, with 21 bases between them. CDR1 and CDR2 (germline): DFQATT, SNEGSKA (reference sequence). CDR3 in amino acids: CSATQKYRTYSNQPQHF. CDR3 nucleotides: TGCAGTGCAACCCAAAAATACAGGACGTATAGCAATCAGCCCCAGCATTTT.

This clonotype has at least ten counts. V gene TRBV11-2 combines with J gene TRBJ2-7; unclear D gene. With 0 bases removed from V and 6 bases from J, the gap between germline ends came to 21 bases. The germline gives CDR1 SGHAT, CDR2 FQNNGV. The length of the CDR3 is 17 residues. The CDR3 DNA reads as TGTGCCAGCAGCTTAGATGGGATGGGCGGCCGCCGCGGCGAGCAGTACTTC. It is translated as CASSLDGMGGRRGEQYF.

This clonotype showed up many times. V is TRBV20-1 and J is TRBJ1-4; TRBD1 might be the D (6 bases). Germline V gene sequence: CDR1 DFQATT, CDR2 SNEGSKA (reference sequence). V was pared by 0 bases and J by 7 bases, with 15 bases between. The length of the CDR3 is 15 residues. CDR3 sequence (DNA): TGCAGTGCTAGAGACTCCGGGGGCTTCGGTGAAAAACTGTTTTTT. Translation: CSARDSGGFGEKLFF.

For this clonotype: A read error likely explains this, since a far larger clone differs by one base. The V gene is TRBV9, the J gene TRBJ2-7, with 8 nucleotides matching TRBD2. The CDR3 is made up of 14 amino acids. Germline lookup yields CDR1 SGDLS and CDR2 YYNGEE. J lost 6 bases, V lost 0 bases, and 5 bases had no gene match. Written as DNA, the CDR3 is TGTGCCAGCAGCGTAGAGGGACTAGTCGGCGAGCAGTACTTC. Translation: CASSVEGLVGEQYF.

In this sample, this clonotype turned up once. The J gene is TRBJ1-5, the V gene TRBV28; a weak D match, TRBD1 (6 bases). This CDR3 contains 14 residues. Trimming pared 8 bases from V and 7 bases from J, leaving 18 bases between. Germline V gene sequence: CDR1 MDHEN, CDR2 SYDVKM. CDR3 in amino acids: CASVPTGFGQPQHF. The CDR3 DNA follows: TGTGCCAGCGTTCCAACAGGGTTCGGCCAGCCCCAGCATTTT.

This clonotype appeared many times. V and J are TRBV5-1 and TRBJ2-7; D gene ambiguous. V was shortened by 3 bases and J by 0 bases, with 10 bases between the two germline ends. Germline V gene sequence: CDR1 SGHRS, CDR2 YFSETQ. This CDR3 has 14 amino acids. In DNA, the CDR3 is TGCGCCAGCAGCTACGTCAGGAGCTCCTACGAGCAGTACTTC. Encoded protein: CASSYVRSSYEQYF.

There are many counts of this clonotype. The chain is built from TRBV7-9 and TRBJ2-6, with a weak D call TRBD1 (6 bases). The CDR3 is 15 amino acids. V lost 5 bases, J lost 3 bases, and 11 bases lay in between. Germline CDR1 reads SEHNR; CDR2 reads FQNEAQ (reference sequence). The CDR3 loop reads CASSARGHGANVLTF. The CDR3, as DNA: TGTGCCAGCAGCGCCAGGGGACATGGGGCCAACGTCCTGACTTTC.

The table lists this clonotype with a few counts. The chain recombines TRBV4-1 with TRBJ2-1; 8 bases fit TRBD2. From germline, CDR1 is MGHRA and CDR2 YSYEKL. V shed 3 bases, J shed 7 bases, and the junction held 11 bases outside the gene matches. This CDR3 has 16 amino acids. CDR3 sequence (DNA): TGCGCCAGCAGCCAGCGTACAGCGGGAGTTGTGAATGAGCAGTTCTTC. Amino acid sequence: CASSQRTAGVVNEQFF.

This clonotype came up many times. The chain links TRBV18 to TRBJ1-2; 7 bases fit TRBD1. The CDR3 loop spans 12 amino acids. Germline V CDR1 and CDR2: KGHSH, LQKENI. V was pared by 5 bases and J by 6 bases, with 3 bases of the junction left unmatched. CDR3 sequence (DNA): TGTGCCAGCTCAAGACAGGGTGATGGCTACACCTTC. Its translation is CASSRQGDGYTF.

This clonotype was detected ten times or more. The genes are TRBV29-1 and TRBJ1-1; the D gene is possibly TRBD1 (6 bases). CDR1 and CDR2 from the germline V gene are SQVTM and ANQGSEA. The CDR3 is 13 amino acids. V was shortened by 7 bases and J by 2 bases, with 14 bases between the two germline ends. The CDR3 region has the DNA TGCAGCGGCACCAGGACAGTAAACACTGAAGCTTTCTTT. Protein sequence: CSGTRTVNTEAFF.

This clonotype was counted many times. The chain combines TRBV11-3 with TRBJ1-1; a possible D gene is TRBD1 (6 bases). CDR3 length: 13 amino acids. The V and J ends lost 5 bases and 2 bases respectively, with 9 bases between them. In germline, CDR1 is SGHNT, CDR2 YENEEA. DNA for the CDR3: TGTGCCAGCAGCACAGGGAGAAACACTGAAGCTTTCTTT. This codes for CASSTGRNTEAFF.

This clonotype was observed a single time. The rearrangement links TRBV10-3 to TRBJ1-2, with TRBD1 as a possible D gene (5 bases). In germline, CDR1 is ENHRY, CDR2 SYGVKD. CDR3 length: 13 residues. Deletions cut 2 bases from V and 14 bases from J, with 18 bases between. CDR3 sequence: CAISEPRTPLPTF. CDR3 nucleotides: TGTGCCATCAGTGAGCCCCGGACACCCCTCCCTACCTTC.

Remarks on this clonotype: The likely explanation is a read error, given a far larger clone one base away. The gene calls are TRBV10-3 and TRBJ2-1, with 12 bases aligning to TRBD2. Looked up from germline, CDR1 is ENHRY and CDR2 is SYGVKD. The CDR3 contains 16 residues. The DNA of the CDR3 is TGTGGCAGCAGTTTTTTACTAGCGGGAGGTGACGATGAGCAGTTCTTC. It encodes CGSSFLLAGGDDEQFF.

Concerning this clonotype: One base separates it from a far larger clone, so it is likely a read error. The V call is TRBV19, the J call TRBJ2-7, with 11 bases identical to TRBD2. The CDR3 is 16 amino acids. Trimming took 3 bases from V and 7 from J; bases not matched to a gene: 11. Per germline, CDR1 LNHDA and CDR2 SQIVND (reference sequence). The CDR3 DNA follows: TGTGCCAGTAGTATGCTTAGCGGGGGGGCCCGAAATGAGCAGTACTTC. It specifies CASSMLSGGARNEQYF.

This clonotype was observed a few times. The chain links TRBV5-1 to TRBJ1-5, with D uncertain. Germline V gives CDR1 SGHRS, CDR2 YFSETQ. V lost 0 bases to trimming and J lost 0 bases, with 13 bases between them. The length of the CDR3 is 17 residues. This chain's CDR3 is CASSLAGSVNSNQPQHF. The DNA of the CDR3 is TGCGCCAGCAGCTTGGCCGGGTCAGTTAATAGCAATCAGCCCCAGCATTTT.

There are many counts of this clonotype. The chain recombines TRBV4-3 with TRBJ2-5; 8 bases match TRBD1. J lost 6 bases, V lost 2 bases, and 5 bases had no gene match. CDR3 length: 14 residues. The V gene's germline CDR1 is LGHNA and CDR2 YSLEER. This CDR3 reads CASSQSQGAKTQYF. In nucleotides, the CDR3 is TGCGCCAGCAGCCAAAGCCAGGGGGCGAAGACCCAGTACTTC.

The rearrangement joins TRBV27 to TRBJ2-1; D gene unclear. V dropped 1 base and J dropped 1 base, with 5 bases sitting between them. The CDR3 is 14 amino acids. Germline values: CDR1 MNHEY, CDR2 SMNVEV (reference sequence). The CDR3 DNA follows: TGTGCCAGCAGTTTATTTGTGTCCTACAATGAGCAGTTCTTC. Translation gives CASSLFVSYNEQFF.

This clonotype came up many times. V gene TRBV19 combines with J gene TRBJ2-1, with D unresolved. The CDR3 extends over 13 amino acids. Germline V gives CDR1 LNHDA, CDR2 SQIVND (reference sequence). The germline V and J ends were trimmed by 5 bases and 1 base, with 6 bases remaining between them. The CDR3 loop is CASSPASYNEQFF. The CDR3 region has the DNA TGTGCCAGTAGTCCCGCATCCTACAATGAGCAGTTCTTC. The full variable domain, completed using reference TRBV19 and TRBJ2-1, is DGGITQSPKYLFRKEGQNVTLSCEQNLNHDAMYWYRQDPGQGLRLIYYSQIVNDFQKGDIAEGYSVSREKKESFPLTVTSAQKNPTAFYLCASSPASYNEQFFGPGTRLTVL.

To note about this clonotype: A read error likely explains this, since a far larger clone differs by one base. The chain links TRBV24-1 to TRBJ2-7; 12 bases are shared with TRBD2. This CDR3 comprises 15 residues. CDR1 and CDR2 (germline): KGHDR, SFDVKD. The trim removed 6 bases at V and 7 bases at J, leaving 9 bases unmatched. This chain's CDR3 is CATSKPGLAGNEQYF. The DNA for the CDR3 is TGTGCCACCAGTAAACCGGGACTAGCGGGCAATGAGCAGTACTTC.

About this clonotype: Since a much larger clone is just one base distant, this may be a read error. This chain uses TRBV6-6 with TRBJ2-1; no clear D gene. In germline, CDR1 is MNHNY, CDR2 SVGAGI (reference sequence). The CDR3 runs to 15 residues. The CDR3 spells CASSSWTGSYNKQFF. The CDR3 DNA sequence: TGTGCCAGCAGCTCCTGGACCGGATCCTACAATAAGCAGTTCTTC.

This clonotype was seen ten or more times. J is TRBJ2-1 and V is TRBV15; weak D call: TRBD2 (5 bases). The CDR3 is 15 residues long. The V and J ends lost 0 bases and 7 bases respectively, with 13 bases between them. The V gene's germline CDR1 is LNHNV and CDR2 YYDKDF (reference sequence). For the CDR3, the DNA is TGTGCCACCAGCAGAGAGGGGATAGCGTTGAATGAGCAGTTCTTC. Translating it yields CATSREGIALNEQFF. The entire variable domain, with the rest obtained from reference TRBV15 and TRBJ2-1, is as follows: DAMVIQNPRYQVTQFGKPVTLSCSQTLNHNVMYWYQQKSSQAPKLLFHYYDKDFNNEADTPDNFQSRRPNTSFCFLDIRSPGLGDTAMYLCATSREGIALNEQFFGPGTRLTVL.

This clonotype was observed at least ten times. The rearrangement links TRBV18 to TRBJ2-1; no clear D gene. CDR1 KGHSH and CDR2 LQKENI come from the germline V gene. V lost 0 bases and J lost 5, with 8 bases in between. The CDR3 is 14 amino acids. CDR3 region: CASSPPSQHNEQFF. The CDR3 DNA is TGTGCCAGCTCACCACCGTCCCAGCACAATGAGCAGTTCTTC.

This clonotype was observed at least ten times. The chain carries TRBV29-1 and TRBJ2-3, with 11 nucleotides matching TRBD2. Germline assignment: CDR1 SQVTM and CDR2 ANQGSEA. The CDR3 has 17 amino acids. Unmatched junction bases numbered 11, after V lost 0 bases and J lost 6 bases. The CDR3 region is CSVEDGLAGGRSDTQYF. The CDR3, as DNA: TGCAGCGTTGAAGATGGCCTAGCGGGAGGAAGAAGCGATACGCAGTATTTT.

The chain uses TRBV27 and TRBJ2-2; D is unclear. Trimming cost V 6 bases and J 0 bases, with 8 bases left between them. The CDR3 covers 14 residues. Per germline, CDR1 MNHEY and CDR2 SMNVEV (reference sequence). The CDR3 sequence is CASSVMANTGELFF. The CDR3 DNA follows: TGTGCCAGCAGCGTAATGGCGAACACCGGGGAGCTGTTTTTT.

At least ten counts were recorded for this clonotype. The chain carries TRBV18 and TRBJ2-5; 12 bases agree with TRBD1. There are 18 residues in the CDR3. After removal of 2 bases from V and 1 base from J, the junction contained 8 bases not matched to a gene. Per germline, CDR1 KGHSH and CDR2 LQKENI. Here the CDR3 DNA reads TGTGCCAGCTCACCAGATACCCGGGACAGGGGGCTCCAAGAGACCCAGTACTTC. It encodes CASSPDTRDRGLQETQYF.

This clonotype came up many times. The CDR3 bases are TGTGCCAGCAGCGAACCGGGACTTCTAGCCAAAAACATTCAGTACTTC. Its protein is CASSEPGLLAKNIQYF. The gene calls are TRBV5-6 and TRBJ2-4, with D perhaps matching TRBD2 (6 bases). V lost 4 bases and J 0 bases, leaving 14 bases between the germline ends. In germline, CDR1 is SGHDT, CDR2 YYEEEE. CDR3 size: 16 residues.